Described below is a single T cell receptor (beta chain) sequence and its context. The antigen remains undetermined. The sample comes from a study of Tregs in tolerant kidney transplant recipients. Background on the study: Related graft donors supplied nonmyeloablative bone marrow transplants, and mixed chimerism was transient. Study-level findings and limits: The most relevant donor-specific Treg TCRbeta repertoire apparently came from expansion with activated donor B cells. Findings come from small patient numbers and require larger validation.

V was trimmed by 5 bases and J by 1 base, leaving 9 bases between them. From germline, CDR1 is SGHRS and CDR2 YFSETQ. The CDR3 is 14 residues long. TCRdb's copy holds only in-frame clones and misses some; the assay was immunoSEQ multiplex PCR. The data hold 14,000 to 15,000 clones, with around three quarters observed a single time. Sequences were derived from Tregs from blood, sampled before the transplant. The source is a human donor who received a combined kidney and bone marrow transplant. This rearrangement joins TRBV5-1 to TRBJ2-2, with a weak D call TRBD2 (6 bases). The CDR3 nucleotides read TGCGCCAGCAGGGGACTGAAGAACACCGGGGAGCTGTTTTTT. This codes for CASRGLKNTGELFF.